One and the same sample provided the 4 T cell receptor beta chains below, sequenced in a study of blood T cell repertoires in COVID-19. Generated by immunoSEQ multiplex PCR, the TCRdb table keeps only in-frame clones and is missing some. The sample carries approximately 500,000 clones, less than 90% recorded once. Source material: peripheral blood. These receptors were taken from a woman between 50 and 59 years old with COVID-19, enrolled during active disease.

This CDR3 is CASSVTGVNQPQHF. CDR3 DNA: TGTGCCAGCAGCGTGACAGGGGTCAATCAGCCCCAGCATTTT. The rearrangement joins TRBV6-5 to TRBJ1-5, with 8 nucleotides matching TRBD1. This CDR3 is built from 14 residues. The germline gives CDR1 MNHEY, CDR2 SVGAGI. Losses at the gene ends were 6 bases for V and 3 bases for J; bases not matched to a gene: 4.

Comments on this clone: Its ends do not fully match the called genes, so a read error is possible. The CDR3 region has the DNA TGTGCCAGTAGTATACAGACTAGCGGGGGCCCGTCAAACTTC. Translation: CASSIQTSGGPSNF. This rearrangement joins TRBV19 to TRBJ2-5; TRBD2 agrees at 12 bases. The CDR3 contains 14 residues. CDR1 is LNHDA, CDR2 SQIVND, per germline (reference sequence).

The J gene is TRBJ1-4, the V gene TRBV6-5; D unresolved. The CDR3 has 14 residues. Trimming removed 6 bases at V and 3 bases at J, with 11 bases between. Germline lookup yields CDR1 MNHEY and CDR2 SVGAGI. CDR3 sequence: CASSLVWPNEKLFF. The DNA of the CDR3 is TGTGCCAGCAGCCTGGTGTGGCCTAATGAAAAACTGTTTTTT.

This clone has a handful of counts. This rearrangement joins TRBV3-1 (or the pseudogene TRBV3-2) to TRBJ1-2; D unclear. V was pared by 0 bases and J by 8 bases, with 13 bases between. From germline, CDR1 is LGHDT and CDR2 YNNKEL (reference sequence). The CDR3 loop spans 14 amino acids. The CDR3 loop is CASSQERAAGGYTF. CDR3 bases: TGTGCCAGCAGCCAAGAGCGCGCGGCTGGGGGCTACACCTTC.